The present T cell receptor beta chain was sequenced within a study of OX40 agonist ivuxolimab in advanced cancers. Using immunoSEQ multiplex PCR, the repertoire was profiled, and TCRdb retains in-frame clones only, with some absent. This sample carries 65,000 or so clones, around 88% of them seen once, and the ten largest clones take around 0.76%. CDR1 is SGHRS, CDR2 YFSETQ, per germline. Trimming cost V 2 bases and J 8 bases, with 8 bases left between them. The CDR3 totals 12 residues. The TCR comes from an adult with an advanced solid tumor such as melanoma, head and neck, liver or kidney cancer. This sample comprised CD4+ or CD8+ T cells sorted from blood, obtained in a trial of the OX40 agonist ivuxolimab. The chain is built from TRBV5-1 and TRBJ2-1, with D tentatively TRBD2 (5 bases). CDR3 sequence: CASSFRGYEQFF. The CDR3 bases are TGCGCCAGCAGCTTCCGGGGTTATGAGCAGTTCTTC. Full variable domain (rest looked up from reference TRBV5-1 and TRBJ2-1): KAGVTQTPRYLIKTRGQQVTLSCSPISGHRSVSWYQQTPGQGLQFLFEYFSETQRNKGNFPGRFSGRQFSNSRSEMNVSTLELGDSALYLCASSFRGYEQFFGPGTRLTVL.